This TCR beta chain was obtained from a study of regulatory T cells in long-lasting Graves disease. Noted time point: newly diagnosed GD, antithyroid drugs for less than 3 months. PBMC RNA served as the TCR library source. General study points: Since the sample size was small, accuracy may have been reduced. Persistent disease was associated with favored TRBV28 usage and with favored use of TRBJ1-2 and TRBJ2-5.

Construction of the TCR beta libraries employed iRepertoire HTBI primers in conjunction with Arm-PCR of CDR3 regions. Using its own MiXCR run on the multiplex PCR reads, TCRdb lists one record per CDR3 protein. This table holds hundreds of thousands of distinct CDR3 sequences, roughly 16% found once. V lost 1 base, J lost 4 bases, and 7 bases lay in between. The germline V gene has CDR1 SGHRS and CDR2 YFSETQ. The CDR3 consists of 13 residues. About this clonotype: Its antigen remains unidentified.

These data also featured in a second study, about T cells in Graves' hyperthyroidism and ophthalmopathy.

The starting material was peripheral blood mononuclear cells (PBMCs), obtained at new diagnosis, from a patient treated with antithyroid drugs. V and J are TRBV5-1 and TRBJ2-3; D unresolved. The TCR sequence derives from a woman aged 30 to 39 with Graves disease. In nucleotides, the CDR3 is TGCGCCAGCAGCTTGAACCTGCCAGATACGCAGTATTTT. Protein product: CASSLNLPDTQYF.